This T cell receptor beta chain originates from a study of shared clonotypes between healthy human individuals. Trimming stripped 4 bases from V and 1 base from J, with 11 bases between. The CDR3 contains 15 residues. Germline values: CDR1 SGHNT, CDR2 YYREEE (reference sequence). Assay: immunoSEQ multiplex PCR; the TCRdb copy retains only in-frame clones and omits some. The data show 1.6 million or so clones, just under 99% seen once. The chain combines TRBV5-4 with TRBJ2-2; perhaps TRBD1 as D (6 bases). The TCR sequence derives from a man aged 30 to 39 in good health. The specimen was naive CD4+ T cells sorted from blood. The subset is: CD45RA+ positively selected. CDR3 in amino acids: CASSTRTVNTGELFF. CDR3 in DNA: TGTGCCAGCAGCACCCGGACAGTGAACACCGGGGAGCTGTTTTTT.